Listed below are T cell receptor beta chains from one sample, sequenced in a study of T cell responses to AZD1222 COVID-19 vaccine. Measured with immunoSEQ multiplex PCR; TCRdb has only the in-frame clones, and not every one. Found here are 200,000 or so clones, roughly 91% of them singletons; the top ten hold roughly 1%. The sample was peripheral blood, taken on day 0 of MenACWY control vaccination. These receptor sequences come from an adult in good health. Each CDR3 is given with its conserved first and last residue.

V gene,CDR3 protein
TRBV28,CASTLGGQLNTEAFF
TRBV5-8,CASSLGPSGGYEQYF
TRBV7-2,CASSEQGLETQYF
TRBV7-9,CASSRPPQEEKLFF
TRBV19,CASRRAGQGDGYTF
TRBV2,CASRAGTSLANEQFF
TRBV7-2,CASSSRTGNSGNTIYF
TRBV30,CAWSVSNTEAFF
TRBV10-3,CAIKDGTSSIDTQYF
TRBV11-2,CASSLGGGTTNEKLFF
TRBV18,CASSSDREPYNEQFF
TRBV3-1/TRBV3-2,CASSGGNQPQHF
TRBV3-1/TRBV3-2,CASSLGQIISGNTIYF
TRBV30,CAWSRLVAQGTQYF
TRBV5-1,CASSWAGGARIEQFF
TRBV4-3,CASSQVQGALAQYF
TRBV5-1,CASSLDRGEARGGYTF
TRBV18,CASSSLAGGPHHEQFF
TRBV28,CASSLQEYNSPLHF
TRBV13,CASSLTGATYEQYF
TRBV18,CASSPQDRLLVGETQYF
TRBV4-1,CASSQVGAPSSYNEQFF
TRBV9,CASSRLDSPYEQYF
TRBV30,CAWSVSGALTGELFF
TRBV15,CATSRQPYSSGNTIYF
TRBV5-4,CASSQGTGGLYYGYTF
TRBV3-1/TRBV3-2,CASSTGIRGGYTF
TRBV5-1,CASSTTGTGDSPLHF
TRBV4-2,CASSQDKRGRTEAFF
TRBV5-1,CASSWGTPGESSPLHF
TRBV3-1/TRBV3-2,CASRGTDTQYF
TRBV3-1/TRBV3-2,CASSPPGWETGELFF
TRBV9,CASSNVGRETQYF
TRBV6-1,CASSGSRRATNEKLFF
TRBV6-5,CASSYGGGAYGYTF
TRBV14,CASSQVFRSEPYF
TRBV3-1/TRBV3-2,CASSQGNTIYF
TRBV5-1,CASSLSLDEKLFF
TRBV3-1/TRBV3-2,CASSQVDGEPQHF
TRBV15,CATSRRGAIPDTQYF
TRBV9,CASSAGGVTDTQYF
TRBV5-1,CASSLAGLEGNEQFF
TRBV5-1,CASSLAGIRQTEKLFF
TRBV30,CAWRLQGRMNTEAFF
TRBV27,CASSLFQKGEAFF
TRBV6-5,CASSSPRGNSPLHF
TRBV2,CASSRDRAVSGELFF
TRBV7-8,CASNMDRPDTGELFF
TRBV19,CATSRGGSSYNEQFF
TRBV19,CATRTDRYGYTF
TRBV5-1,CASSLGENHYEQYF
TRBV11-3,CASSLLRDSEAFF
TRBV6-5,CASSSVRGYNSPLHF
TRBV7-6,CASSSLAGVSMVKNIQYF
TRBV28,CASTPLGAGGQPQHF